This T cell receptor (beta chain) was recorded in a study of technical replicates of blood from four donors. Germline CDR1 SGHTA, CDR2 FQGNSA. The V end lost 4 bases, the J end lost 2 bases, and 6 bases lay between the germline ends. This CDR3 spans 14 amino acids. TCRdb's table, derived via immunoSEQ multiplex PCR, lists solely in-frame clones and lacks some. The profile covers about 73,000 clones, with 93% appearing a single time and over 0.2% taken by the ten largest. The specimen was T cells isolated from PBMCs. V gene TRBV7-2 combines with J gene TRBJ2-6, with D possibly matching TRBD2 (5 bases). The clonotype comes from a human donor in good health. CDR3 sequence: CASSSGTGANVLTF. CDR3 DNA sequence: TGTGCCAGCAGCTCGGGAACTGGGGCCAACGTCCTGACTTTC.